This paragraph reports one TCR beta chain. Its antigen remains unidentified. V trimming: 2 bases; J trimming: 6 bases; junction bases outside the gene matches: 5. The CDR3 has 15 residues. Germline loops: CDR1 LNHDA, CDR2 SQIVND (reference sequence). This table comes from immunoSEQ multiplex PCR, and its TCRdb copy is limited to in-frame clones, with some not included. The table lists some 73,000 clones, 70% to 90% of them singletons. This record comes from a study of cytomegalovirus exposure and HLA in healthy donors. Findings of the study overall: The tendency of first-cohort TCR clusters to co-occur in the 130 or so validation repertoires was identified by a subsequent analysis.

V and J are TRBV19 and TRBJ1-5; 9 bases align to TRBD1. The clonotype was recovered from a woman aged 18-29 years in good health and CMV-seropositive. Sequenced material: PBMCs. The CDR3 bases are TGTGCCAGTAGTATACTAACAGGGGGCATTCAGCCCCAGCATTTT. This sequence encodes CASSILTGGIQPQHF.